Sequencing of this T cell receptor (beta chain) was carried out in a study of blood T cell repertoires in COVID-19. Study overall: Sites in the United States, Italy and Spain provided acute and convalescent COVID-19 samples. PBMCs, B-cell-depleted T cells, or T cells were the source of the cDNA or gDNA that made up the material.

Study processing details: Reference gene primer amplification yielded estimated nucleated cell counts. Repertoires were generated with immunoSEQ multiplex PCR, while TCRdb's copy carries only in-frame clones and drops some. That table is the source of V, J and clone size, and D and trimming were worked out from the DNA. The sample consists of 90,000 to 140,000 clones, 80% to 85% of them appearing once. This TCR was recovered from a woman older than 75 with acute or convalescent COVID-19. The sample consisted of peripheral blood.

CDR3 DNA: TGTGCCAGCAGCTCCTACAGGGGCGCTCGCTCTGGGGCCAACGTCCTGACTTTC. Protein product: CASSSYRGARSGANVLTF. The V gene is TRBV5-4, the J gene TRBJ2-6; TRBD1 aligns across 7 bases. The CDR3 is made up of 18 amino acids. The germline gives CDR1 SGHNT, CDR2 YYREEE (reference sequence). The V and J ends lost 3 bases and 0 bases, in that order; junction bases with no gene match: 9.